This T cell receptor (beta chain) was obtained from a study of blood T cell repertoires in COVID-19. In the study overall: The United States, Italy and Spain were the sources of the acute and convalescent COVID-19 samples. T cells, B-cell-depleted T cells, or PBMCs provided the cDNA or gDNA that served as material.

Original handling: Amplification with reference gene primers provided the estimates of nucleated cell counts. TCRdb keeps only in-frame clones here, not all; method: immunoSEQ multiplex PCR. The V and J calls and clone size come from that table; D and trimming were worked out from the DNA. The sample yields under 200,000 clones, 75% to 85% seen once. There are 14 residues in the CDR3. Per germline, CDR1 SGHTA and CDR2 FQGTGA. Trimming took off 6 bases at V and 7 bases at J, with 16 bases between the two ends. This receptor was taken from a human donor in a cohort sampled during active COVID-19. The chain joins TRBV7-3 to TRBJ2-1, with D perhaps matching TRBD2 (5 bases). Input material: peripheral blood. The CDR3 here is CASRSFASGNEQFF. For the CDR3, the DNA is TGTGCCAGCAGGAGCTTCGCCTCGGGAAATGAGCAGTTCTTC.